The clone carrying this T cell receptor (beta chain) was observed once. Its antigen is still unknown. PCR was performed a second time for about 7 to 12 cycles using a sample-barcoded 5' primer and a J-beta primer mix. A template-switch adaptor containing 12 random nucleotides labeled each cDNA molecule. TCRdb reprocessed the 5' RACE reads with MiXCR, giving one entry per CDR3 protein. The sample yields roughly 1.6 million distinct CDR3 sequences, about 32% seen once. CDR3 length: 16 residues. The germline V and J ends were trimmed by 3 bases and 0 bases, with 11 bases remaining between them. Germline-derived CDR1 and CDR2 are MDHEN and SYDVKM. The data were taken from a study of blood T cells in healthy people across ages. Study findings and constraints: Age brought a roughly linear fall in TCR beta diversity measured per million T cells.

Isolating PBMCs gave at least 6.5 million of these cells per sample. Each sample provided at least 5.5 micrograms of extracted total RNA. The origin of this receptor is a woman under 40 in good health. The material sequenced was blood. This chain uses TRBV28 with TRBJ1-4; no definite D call. As DNA, the CDR3 is TGTGCCAGCAGTTTTTCCTTGCGCGCAACTAATGAAAAACTGTTTTTT. As protein: CASSFSLRATNEKLFF.